This T cell receptor (beta chain) stems from a study of cytomegalovirus exposure and HLA in healthy donors. Overall study context: There were about 85 million unique TCRs (from HLA-typed donors) in an early data release.

General study results and limits: Most TCR beta V segments were productive about 87% or about 30% of the time in an earlier analysis. Reportedly, HLA-A and HLA-B alleles of most subjects were accurately predicted from TCR beta.

Primers for the PCR totalled 60 Vbeta and 13 Jbeta. Clones were sequenced by immunoSEQ multiplex PCR, and TCRdb holds only the in-frame ones, with some missing. The sample lists 69,000 or so clones, 70% to 80% occurring once. Of note for this clone: The antigen is not known.

Material for sequencing was PBMCs. The receptor comes from a man aged 18-30 years in good health and CMV-seronegative.

The CDR3 region has the DNA TGTGCCTGGGAACCCGGGGTTCTCTCCGATTATAGCAATCAGCCCCAGCATTTT. Protein product: CAWEPGVLSDYSNQPQHF. The chain recombines TRBV30 with TRBJ1-5; no reliable D call. Deletions cut 5 bases from V and 0 bases from J, with 23 bases between. This CDR3 region has 18 residues. The germline CDR1 and CDR2 sequences are GTSNPN and SVGIG (reference sequence).